This TCR beta chain was found in a study of blood T cell repertoires in COVID-19 (TCRdb year 2020). With regard to the full study: Collaborator samples came from the United States, Italy and Spain and covered acute and convalescent phases of COVID-19. The material from the prospective study consisted of cDNA or gDNA derived from T cells, B-cell-depleted T cells, or PBMCs. The dataset comprised deeply sampled blood TCRbeta repertoires from subjects exposed to, actively infected with, or recovered from COVID-19. The repertoires were made available in a free public database intended to serve as a resource for research on the immune response to SARS-CoV-2. Samples came from the ongoing ImmuneRACE study (first 160 participants) plus 1,254 subjects from 6 global collaborators. The sample metadata nearly always contained a de-identified subject ID, COVID-19 status, age in years and sex. Where available, HLA class I and class II types were obtained from metadata supplied by the sample provider rather than from assay-based typing. What the authors observed across the whole study: The quantity of clinical and demographic metadata differed by source and by participant and was supplied without curation.

Collaborating institutions collected whole blood in K2EDTA tubes following their own protocols. For TCRbeta analysis, collaborators shipped samples in one of three forms: frozen whole blood, isolated PBMCs, or DNA extracted from either of those sample types. The immunoSEQ Assay, a bias-controlled multiplex PCR, was used to amplify TCRbeta CDR3 regions from genomic DNA. Per the source publication's procedure: The number of nucleated cells in each sample was estimated from the amplification of reference gene primers within the assay. Sequence reads were collapsed and filtered to measure the absolute abundance of every unique TCRbeta CDR3 rearrangement. Productive Simpson clonality was computed per sample as the square root of Simpson's diversity index over productive rearrangements. TCRdb limited this immuneACCESS table to in-frame rearrangements with V and J called. A share of clones is missing; checked studies link under half to unresolved V genes, and the rest is unexplained. V, J and clone size were drawn from that table, and D and trimming were deduced from the DNA. The sample table lists about 300,000 clones, around 87% of them with a count of one. The ten largest clones represent about 1.2% of the sample.

From the germline V gene (reference sequence), CDR1 is DFQATT and CDR2 is SNEGSKA. V and J lose 6 bases and 3 bases, and a span of 5 bases separates them. Taken from cysteine to phenylalanine, the CDR3 has 10 residues. Only the CDR3 portion is preserved as DNA: 30 bases, with reading frame beginning at the first base. In its sample, this clone was seen a few times. This receptor's antigen is unknown. Per-nucleotide qualities are absent, and no much larger clonotype sits a single base away. The sample carries other DNA sequences with the same CDR3. This TCR was sampled from a man in his 70s with acute or convalescent COVID-19. The sample consisted of peripheral blood. The receptor chain draws on TRBV20-1 and TRBJ1-2, with an unclear D gene assignment. CDR3 region: CSATDYGYTF. The bases are TGCAGTGCCACAGACTATGGCTACACCTTC.